This T cell receptor beta chain was documented in a study of radiation and T cells in renal cell carcinoma. The time point: blood 2 weeks post-SBRT. Treatment meaning: 15 Gy SBRT to primary tumor, nephrectomy 4 weeks later. Germline lookup yields CDR1 SSHAT and CDR2 FNYEAQ (reference sequence). V lost 0 bases to trimming and J lost 6 bases, with 11 bases between them. The CDR3 is 15 amino acids. The protocol was immunoSEQ multiplex PCR, while the TCRdb copy is restricted to in-frame clones and leaves out a portion. The data hold tens of thousands of clones, with around 77% observed a single time. This chain links TRBV7-7 with TRBJ2-2; maybe TRBD1 (5 bases). The source is a man in his 60s with renal cell carcinoma. The sequencing used blood, collected from a patient whose treatment included radiotherapy and nephrectomy. The CDR3 region is CASSLAVAGPGELFF. In DNA, the CDR3 is TGTGCCAGCAGCTTAGCGGTTGCAGGGCCCGGGGAGCTGTTTTTT.